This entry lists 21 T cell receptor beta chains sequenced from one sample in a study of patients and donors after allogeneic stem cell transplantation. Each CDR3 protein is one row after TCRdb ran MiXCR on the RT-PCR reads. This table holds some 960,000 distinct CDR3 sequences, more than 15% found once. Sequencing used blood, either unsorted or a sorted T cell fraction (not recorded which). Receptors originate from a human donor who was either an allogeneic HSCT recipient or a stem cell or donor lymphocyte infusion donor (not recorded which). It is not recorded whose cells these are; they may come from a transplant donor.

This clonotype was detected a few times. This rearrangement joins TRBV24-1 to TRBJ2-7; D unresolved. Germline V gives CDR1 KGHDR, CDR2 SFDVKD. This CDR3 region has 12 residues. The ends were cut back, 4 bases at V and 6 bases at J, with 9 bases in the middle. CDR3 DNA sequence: TGTGCCACCAGTGACCTCGGCAGCGAGCAGTACTTC. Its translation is CATSDLGSEQYF.

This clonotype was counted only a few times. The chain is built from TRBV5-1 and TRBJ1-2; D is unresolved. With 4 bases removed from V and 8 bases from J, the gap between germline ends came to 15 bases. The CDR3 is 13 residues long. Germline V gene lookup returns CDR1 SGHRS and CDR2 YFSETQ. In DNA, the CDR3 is TGCGCCAGCAGCCGCCATCGAGGGCAGGGCTACACCTTC. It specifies CASSRHRGQGYTF. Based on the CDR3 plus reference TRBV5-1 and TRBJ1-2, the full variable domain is KAGVTQTPRYLIKTRGQQVTLSCSPISGHRSVSWYQQTPGQGLQFLFEYFSETQRNKGNFPGRFSGRQFSNSRSEMNVSTLELGDSALYLCASSRHRGQGYTFGSGTRLTVV.

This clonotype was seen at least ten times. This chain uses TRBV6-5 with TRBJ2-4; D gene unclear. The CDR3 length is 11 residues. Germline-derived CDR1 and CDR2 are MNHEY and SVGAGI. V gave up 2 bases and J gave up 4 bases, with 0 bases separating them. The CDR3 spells CASSYKNIQYF. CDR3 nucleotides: TGTGCCAGCAGTTACAAAAACATTCAGTACTTC.

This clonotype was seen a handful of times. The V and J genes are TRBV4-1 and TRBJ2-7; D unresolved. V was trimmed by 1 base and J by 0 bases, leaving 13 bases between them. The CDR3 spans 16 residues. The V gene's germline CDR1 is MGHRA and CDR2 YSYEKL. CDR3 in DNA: TGCGCCAGCAGCCAAGTAGCAGTTACCTCCTCCTACGAGCAGTACTTC. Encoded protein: CASSQVAVTSSYEQYF.

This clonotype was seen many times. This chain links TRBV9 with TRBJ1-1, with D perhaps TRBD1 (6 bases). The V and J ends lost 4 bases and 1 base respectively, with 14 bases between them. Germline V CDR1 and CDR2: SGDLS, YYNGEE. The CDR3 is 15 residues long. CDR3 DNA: TGTGCCAGCAGCCCCCATGGGGGCAGGAACACTGAAGCTTTCTTT. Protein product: CASSPHGGRNTEAFF. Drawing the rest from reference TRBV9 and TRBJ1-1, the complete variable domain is DSGVTQTPKHLITATGQRVTLRCSPRSGDLSVYWYQQSLDQGLQFLIQYYNGEERAKGNILERFSAQQFPDLHSELNLSSLELGDSALYFCASSPHGGRNTEAFFGQGTRLTVV.

In nucleotides, the CDR3 is TGTGCCAGCAGCCCCGCAGGTAACCGAGCCTACGAGCAGTACTTC. Amino acids: CASSPAGNRAYEQYF. The chain uses TRBV11-1 and TRBJ2-7; D unclear. The length of the CDR3 is 15 residues. Germline V CDR1 and CDR2: SGHAT, FQDESV (reference sequence). Trimming left V 5 bases short and J 2 bases short, with 16 bases between. Full variable domain (rest looked up from reference TRBV11-1 and TRBJ2-7): EAEVAQSPRYKITEKSQAVAFWCDPISGHATLYWYRQILGQGPELLVQFQDESVVDDSQLPKDRFSAERLKGVDSTLKIQPAELGDSAMYLCASSPAGNRAYEQYFGPGTRLTVT.

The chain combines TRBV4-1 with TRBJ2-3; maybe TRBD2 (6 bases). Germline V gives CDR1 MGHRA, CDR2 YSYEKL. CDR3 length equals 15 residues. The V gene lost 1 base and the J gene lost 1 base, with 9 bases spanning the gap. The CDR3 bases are TGCGCCAGCAGCCAAGGTAGACTAGGCACAGATACGCAGTATTTT. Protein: CASSQGRLGTDTQYF.

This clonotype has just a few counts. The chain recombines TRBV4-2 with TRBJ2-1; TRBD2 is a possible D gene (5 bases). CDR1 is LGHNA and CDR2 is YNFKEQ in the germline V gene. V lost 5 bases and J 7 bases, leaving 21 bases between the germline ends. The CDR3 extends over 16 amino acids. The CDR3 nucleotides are TGTGCCAGCAGCACCAGATGGGGAGAGGGCTGGAATGAGCAGTTCTTC. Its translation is CASSTRWGEGWNEQFF.

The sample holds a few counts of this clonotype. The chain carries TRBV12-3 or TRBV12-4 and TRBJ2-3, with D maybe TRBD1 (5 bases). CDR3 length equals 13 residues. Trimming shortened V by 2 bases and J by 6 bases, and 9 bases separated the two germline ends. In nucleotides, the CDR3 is TGTGCCAGCAGTTTAAGGTGGGGCGATACGCAGTATTTT. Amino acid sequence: CASSLRWGDTQYF.

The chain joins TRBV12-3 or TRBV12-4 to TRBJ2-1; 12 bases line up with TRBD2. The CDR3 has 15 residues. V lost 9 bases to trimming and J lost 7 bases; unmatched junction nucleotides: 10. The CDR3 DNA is TGTGCCAGTAGCCCCACGACTAGCGGGAGTAATGAGCAGTTCTTC. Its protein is CASSPTTSGSNEQFF.

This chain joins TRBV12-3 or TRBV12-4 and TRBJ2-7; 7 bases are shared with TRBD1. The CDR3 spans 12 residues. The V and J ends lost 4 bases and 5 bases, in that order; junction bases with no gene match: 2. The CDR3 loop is CASSSGGNEQYF. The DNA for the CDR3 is TGTGCCAGCAGTTCAGGGGGAAACGAGCAGTACTTC.

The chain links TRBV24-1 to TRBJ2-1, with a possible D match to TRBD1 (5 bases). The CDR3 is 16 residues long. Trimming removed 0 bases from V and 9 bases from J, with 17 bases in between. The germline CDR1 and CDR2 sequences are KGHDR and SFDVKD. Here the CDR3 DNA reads TGTGCCACCAGTGATTTGGGGCAGGGTCTGGTGGGTGAGCAGTTCTTC. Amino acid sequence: CATSDLGQGLVGEQFF.

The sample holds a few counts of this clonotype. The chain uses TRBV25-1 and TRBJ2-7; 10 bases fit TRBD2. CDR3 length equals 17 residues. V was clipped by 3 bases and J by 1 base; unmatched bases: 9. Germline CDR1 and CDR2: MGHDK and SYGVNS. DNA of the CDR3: TGTGCCAGCAGTGAGAGGGCTAGCGGGAGCAGGTCCTACGAGCAGTACTTC. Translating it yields CASSERASGSRSYEQYF.

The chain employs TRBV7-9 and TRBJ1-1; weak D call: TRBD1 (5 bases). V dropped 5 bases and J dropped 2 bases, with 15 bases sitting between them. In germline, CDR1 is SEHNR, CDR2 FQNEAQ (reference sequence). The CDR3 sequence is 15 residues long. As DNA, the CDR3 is TGTGCCAGCAGCCCACAGGTCGTCGGAAACACTGAAGCTTTCTTT. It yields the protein CASSPQVVGNTEAFF.

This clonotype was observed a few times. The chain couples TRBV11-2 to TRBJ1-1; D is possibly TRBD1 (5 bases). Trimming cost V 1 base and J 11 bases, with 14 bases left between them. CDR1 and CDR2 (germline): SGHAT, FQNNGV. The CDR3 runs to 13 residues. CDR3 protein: CASSLGVGGSAFF. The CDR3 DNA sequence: TGTGCCAGCAGCTTAGGGGTGGGGGGTTCGGCTTTCTTT.

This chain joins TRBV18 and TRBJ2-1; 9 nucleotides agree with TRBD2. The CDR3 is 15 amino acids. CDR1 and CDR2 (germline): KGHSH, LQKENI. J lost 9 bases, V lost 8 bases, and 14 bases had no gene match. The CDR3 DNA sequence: TGTGCCAGCGGGATTATTAGCGGGAGTCTCGCTGAGCAGTTCTTC. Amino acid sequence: CASGIISGSLAEQFF.

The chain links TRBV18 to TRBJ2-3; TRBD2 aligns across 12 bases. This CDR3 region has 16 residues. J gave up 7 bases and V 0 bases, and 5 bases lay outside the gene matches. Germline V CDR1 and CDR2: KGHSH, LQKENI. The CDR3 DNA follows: TGTGCCAGCTCACCACCCCTAGCGGGGGGGCCGAATACGCAGTATTTT. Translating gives CASSPPLAGGPNTQYF.

The CDR3 spells CASSPLGQGASFGNTIYF. The CDR3 region has the DNA TGTGCCAGCAGTCCCCTGGGACAGGGGGCGTCTTTTGGAAACACCATATATTTT. The chain links TRBV27 to TRBJ1-3; 12 bases are a match to TRBD1. The CDR3 runs 18 residues. Germline V gene data show CDR1 as MNHEY and CDR2 as SMNVEV (reference sequence). V gave up 5 bases and J gave up 3 bases; unmatched junction bases: 11.

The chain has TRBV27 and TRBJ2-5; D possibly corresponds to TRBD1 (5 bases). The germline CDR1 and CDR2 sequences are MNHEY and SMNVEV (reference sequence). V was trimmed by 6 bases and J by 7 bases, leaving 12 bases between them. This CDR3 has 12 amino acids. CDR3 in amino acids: CASRAGYGTQYF. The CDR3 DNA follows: TGTGCCAGCAGGGCAGGGTATGGGACCCAGTACTTC.

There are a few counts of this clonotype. In DNA form, the CDR3 reads TGTGCCAGCAGTGAAAAGGGCCAATCAAACACTGAAGCTTTCTTT. Amino acids: CASSEKGQSNTEAFF. The chain employs TRBV2 and TRBJ1-1; D is ambiguous. The CDR3 spans 15 residues. Germline-derived CDR1 and CDR2 are SNHLY and FYNNEI. Between the trimmed V and J ends, which lost 2 bases and 2 bases, there was a span of 12 bases.

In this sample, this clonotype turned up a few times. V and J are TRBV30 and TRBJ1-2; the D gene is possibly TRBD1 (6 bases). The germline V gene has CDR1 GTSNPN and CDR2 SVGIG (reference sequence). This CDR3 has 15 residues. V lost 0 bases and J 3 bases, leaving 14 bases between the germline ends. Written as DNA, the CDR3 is TGTGCCTGGAGTGTACACTCCCCAGGGGACTATGGCTACACCTTC. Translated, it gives CAWSVHSPGDYGYTF.